This T cell receptor beta chain comes out of a study of blood T cell repertoires in COVID-19. Background on the study: The United States, Italy and Spain provided the acute and convalescent COVID-19 samples. In each case, the material was cDNA or gDNA derived from T cells, B-cell-depleted T cells, or PBMCs.

This clone appeared a single time. How the authors handled the data: Researchers report that nucleated cell counts were estimated from reference gene primer amplification. Assay used: immunoSEQ multiplex PCR; TCRdb lists only in-frame clones, some missing. V and J calls and clone size are copied from that table; D and trimming were computed from the DNA. The sample carries 200,000 to 250,000 clones, roughly 80% recorded once. Trimming cost V 4 bases and J 1 base; bases outside gene matches: 5. This CDR3 is 16 amino acids long. CDR1 is LGHNA and CDR2 is YSLEER in the germline V gene. The Seattle patients joined while their infection was active and were tracked longitudinally afterward.

This chain connects TRBV4-3 to TRBJ2-2, with 8 bases fitting TRBD2. The receptor was derived from a woman aged 80 or over with COVID-19, enrolled during active disease. The sequencing sample was made of peripheral blood. The CDR3 sequence: CASSRTGTRNTGELFF. The CDR3 DNA follows: TGCGCCAGCAGCCGAACCGGGACTAGGAACACCGGGGAGCTGTTTTTT.